The TCR beta chain described here comes from a study of graft-versus-host responses after intestinal transplantation. Background on the study: All recipients were given anti-thymocyte globulin induction, and tacrolimus and steroids were then administered for 2 to 4 years.

The protocol was immunoSEQ multiplex PCR, while the TCRdb copy is restricted to in-frame clones and leaves out a portion. The sample includes 9,500 to 10,000 clones, about 81% of them seen just once. Study-level findings and limits: GvH clonotypes were identified within recipient marrow, with a subset emerging first in ileum or blood.

Per germline, CDR1 MGHRA and CDR2 YSYEKL. This CDR3 contains 15 residues. The trim removed 2 bases at V and 4 bases at J, leaving 7 bases unmatched. Worth noting for this clone: No antigen is known for it.

Graft specimens yielded both intraepithelial and lamina propria lymphocytes. The material was ileum tissue, obtained roughly 74 weeks after intestinal transplant. The chain links TRBV4-1 to TRBJ1-2; 7 bases match TRBD1. The clonotype was recovered from a human patient who received an intestinal transplant, so some T cells may come from the graft donor. CDR3 in amino acids: CASSQSPGGFYGYTF. The CDR3 DNA reads as TGCGCCAGCAGCCAATCCCCAGGGGGGTTCTATGGCTACACCTTC.